A single sample gave rise to the 22 T cell receptor beta chains below, sequenced in a study of T cell clonality in common variable immunodeficiency. Libraries were prepared by immunoSEQ multiplex PCR; TCRdb keeps only in-frame clonotypes and omits some of them. Found here are approximately 34,000 clones, no singletons; the ten largest cover 0.95%. Specimen: peripheral blood mononuclear cells. These receptors were obtained from a person aged 18 to 75 in good health.

There are many counts of this clone. The read terminates 3 residues ahead of where the CDR3 ends, so the germline J gene completes it. The J gene is TRBJ1-1, the V gene TRBV13; a possible D gene is TRBD1 (5 bases). The V end lost 3 bases, the J end lost 4 bases, and 6 bases lay between the germline ends. The CDR3 runs 12 residues. Germline lookup yields CDR1 PRHDT and CDR2 FYEKMQ (reference sequence). CDR3 amino acids: CASSFQGTEAFF. The CDR3 DNA, read in part, is TGTGCCAGCAGCTTCCAGGGCACTGAA.

There are many counts of this clone. The read terminates 3 residues ahead of where the CDR3 ends, so the germline J gene completes it. J is TRBJ1-4 and V is TRBV5-1; D might be TRBD1 (5 bases). Deletions cut 4 bases from V and 7 bases from J, with 14 bases between. This CDR3 has 14 residues. Per germline, CDR1 SGHRS and CDR2 YFSETQ. The CDR3 sequence is CASSPPDGGEKLFF. CDR3 DNA (partial): TGCGCCAGCAGCCCACCGGACGGGGGTGAAAAA.

This clone occurred many times. The read halts 3 residues ahead of the CDR3 end, with the missing end drawn from the germline J gene. J is TRBJ1-4 and V is TRBV7-9; D unresolved. The CDR3 loop spans 15 amino acids. Trimming removed 4 bases from V and 1 base from J, with 10 bases in between. The V gene's germline CDR1 is SEHNR and CDR2 FQNEAQ (reference sequence). The CDR3 DNA, read in part, is TGTGCCAGCAGCTCTCAACCGGGAACTAATGAAAAA. Translated, it gives CASSSQPGTNEK. The full CDR3 protein reads CASSSQPGTNEKLFF.

This clone was observed a handful of times. The read comes to an end 3 residues before the CDR3 does, leaving the germline J gene to fill in the end. The chain uses TRBV18 and TRBJ1-1; TRBD1 matches at 10 bases. The CDR3 is 16 amino acids. Trimming removed 4 bases from V and 3 bases from J; junction bases left unmatched: 8. Germline lookup yields CDR1 KGHSH and CDR2 LQKENI. CDR3 DNA, as far as it was read: TGTGCCAGCTCACAGTTAGGGGACAGGGGAGACACTGAA. Its translation: CASSQLGDRGDTE. The whole CDR3 protein reads CASSQLGDRGDTEAFF.

This clone was observed at least ten times. Sequencing ends 3 residues short of the CDR3 end; the germline J gene provides the rest. The gene calls are TRBV5-4 and TRBJ2-1, with TRBD2 matching over 7 bases. Trimming cost V 0 bases and J 4 bases; bases outside gene matches: 7. CDR1 and CDR2 from the germline V gene are SGHNT and YYREEE (reference sequence). The CDR3 loop spans 16 amino acids. CDR3 DNA, as far as it was read: TGTGCCAGCAGCTTGGTTCCTAGCGGCTTATACAATGAG. Translation: CASSLVPSGLYNE. The entire CDR3 protein is CASSLVPSGLYNEQFF.

This clone was picked up many times. The DNA ends 3 residues before the CDR3 does, and the rest of the CDR3 is filled in from the germline J gene. The V call is TRBV12-3 or TRBV12-4, the J call TRBJ1-2; TRBD1 might be the D (6 bases). V gave up 5 bases and J gave up 7 bases, with 14 bases separating them. The CDR3 is made up of 13 amino acids. CDR3 DNA, as far as it was read: TGTGCCAGCAGTCGGGACATGGCGGGTGGC. Amino acids: CASSRDMAGG. The CDR3, in full, reads CASSRDMAGGYTF.

Only a few counts were recorded for this clone. The read comes to an end 3 residues before the CDR3 does, leaving the germline J gene to fill in the end. The chain uses TRBV20-1 and TRBJ2-1, with 7 positions matching TRBD2. Trimming cost V 4 bases and J 0 bases; bases outside gene matches: 6. Germline V lookup: CDR1 DFQATT, CDR2 SNEGSKA (reference sequence). CDR3 length: 15 residues. CDR3 in amino acids: CSAILRDYSYNEQFF. The covered CDR3 bases are TGCAGTGCTATACTCCGGGACTACTCCTACAATGAG.

Here the CDR3 reads CASTREIMNTEAFF. CDR3 DNA (partial): TGCGCCAGCACCAGGGAGATTATGAACACTGAA. This chain joins TRBV10-2 and TRBJ1-1, with a weak D call TRBD1 (5 bases). The read terminates 3 residues before the CDR3 end, so the remaining end is supplied by the germline J gene. The germline V gene has CDR1 WSHSY and CDR2 SAAADI. The CDR3 length is 14 residues. The V gene lost 7 bases and the J gene lost 0 bases, with 12 bases spanning the gap.

This clone has a count of ten or more. The CDR3 end is not reached by the read, which stops 3 residues before it; the germline J gene fills it in. V and J are TRBV20-1 and TRBJ2-5; a possible D gene is TRBD2 (6 bases). Trimming left V 6 bases short and J 7 bases short, with 18 bases between. Germline V CDR1 and CDR2: DFQATT, SNEGSKA (reference sequence). The CDR3 runs 13 residues. CDR3 region: CSARDFQTGTQYF. The covered CDR3 bases are TGCAGTGCGAGGGACTTCCAGACGGGGACC.

This clone was recorded many times. The sequenced fragment ends 3 residues before the CDR3 boundary, so the rest is inferred from the germline J gene. The V and J genes are TRBV14 and TRBJ2-1, with TRBD1 as a possible D gene (5 bases). Trimming took 5 bases from V and 8 from J, leaving 31 bases between them. The CDR3 contains 19 residues. CDR1 is SGHDN and CDR2 is FVKESK in the germline V gene. CDR3 sequence reads: CASSASAGYGASEVDEQFF. The DNA read from the CDR3 is TGTGCCAGCAGCGCCTCCGCAGGGTATGGAGCGTCCGAGGTCGATGAG. The variable domain in full, with the rest retrieved from reference TRBV14 and TRBJ2-1, is EAGVTQFPSHSVIEKGQTVTLRCDPISGHDNLYWYRRVMGKEIKFLLHFVKESKQDESGMPNNRFLAERTGGTYSTLKVQPAELEDSGVYFCASSASAGYGASEVDEQFFGPGTRLTVL.

This clone occurred many times. The read comes to an end 3 residues before the CDR3 does, leaving the germline J gene to fill in the end. V usage is TRBV11-2 and J usage is TRBJ2-7, with D unresolved. This CDR3 region has 12 residues. The germline V and J ends were trimmed by 0 bases and 5 bases, with 5 bases remaining between them. Per the germline V gene, CDR1 is SGHAT and CDR2 is FQNNGV. The chain's CDR3 is CASSLEYNEQYF. The part of the CDR3 DNA that was read is TGTGCCAGCAGCTTAGAATATAACGAG.

This clone was seen many times. The CDR3 end is not reached by the read, which stops 3 residues before it; the germline J gene fills it in. V and J are TRBV5-1 and TRBJ1-1; tentatively, D is TRBD1 (5 bases). V lost 6 bases, J lost 5 bases, and 17 bases lay in between. Germline-derived CDR1 and CDR2 are SGHRS and YFSETQ. This CDR3 is 14 amino acids long. The covered CDR3 bases are TGCGCCAGCACTCCCGCGGGGAAGGGGACTGAA. The encoded protein is CASTPAGKGTE. The full CDR3 reads CASTPAGKGTEAFF.

This clone was seen repeatedly, ten times or more. The read comes to an end 3 residues before the CDR3 does, leaving the germline J gene to fill in the end. This rearrangement joins TRBV2 to TRBJ1-4; 8 nucleotides agree with TRBD1. J was trimmed by 7 bases and V by 6 bases; bases with no gene match: 7. CDR1 and CDR2 from the germline V gene are SNHLY and FYNNEI. This CDR3 comprises 14 residues. The CDR3 bases that were read are TGTGCCAGCAGAACAAGACAGGGGAGTGAAAAA. It codes for CASRTRQGSEK. The entire CDR3 protein is CASRTRQGSEKLFF.

This clone was seen ten or more times. Read data end 3 residues before the CDR3 end; the end is taken from the germline J gene. The chain links TRBV20-1 to TRBJ2-3; possibly TRBD2 for D (7 bases). Trimming took 5 bases from V and 0 from J, leaving 18 bases between them. Germline V gene lookup returns CDR1 DFQATT and CDR2 SNEGSKA (reference sequence). CDR3 length: 16 amino acids. The CDR3 region is CSAVSGWGLSTDTQYF. Incomplete CDR3 DNA: TGCAGTGCTGTTAGCGGGTGGGGGCTGAGCACAGATACG.

This clone was counted many times. The CDR3 end falls 3 residues outside the read, so it is completed with the germline J gene. The chain combines TRBV12-3 or TRBV12-4 with TRBJ2-3; 9 nucleotides match TRBD2. V lost 5 bases to trimming and J lost 4 bases; unmatched junction nucleotides: 4. This CDR3 has 14 residues. The CDR3 reads CASSEGLAPDTQYF. The CDR3 DNA, read in part, is TGTGCCAGCAGTGAGGGACTAGCTCCAGATACG.

This clone was picked up many times. The read ends 3 residues shy of where the CDR3 ends; the end is completed using the germline J gene. The chain carries TRBV5-5 and TRBJ2-5; D may be TRBD1 (6 bases). Germline V gives CDR1 SGHKS, CDR2 YYEKEE (reference sequence). The V and J ends lost 4 bases and 5 bases respectively, with 15 bases between them. CDR3 length: 14 residues. CDR3 sequence: CASSVQGVWETQYF. The DNA read from the CDR3 is TGTGCCAGCAGCGTACAGGGAGTGTGGGAGACC.

In this sample, this clone turned up many times. The read terminates 3 residues before the CDR3 end, so the remaining end is supplied by the germline J gene. The chain combines TRBV10-3 with TRBJ2-4; no clear D. Looked up from germline, CDR1 is ENHRY and CDR2 is SYGVKD. This CDR3 is 12 amino acids long. The CDR3 here is CASGVANYGQYF. The CDR3 bases that were read are TGTGCCAGCGGAGTAGCTAACTATGGT.

This clone appeared many times. The read ends 3 residues before the CDR3 terminus; that terminus is restored from the germline J gene. V is TRBV12-3 or TRBV12-4 and J is TRBJ2-7; weak D call: TRBD1 (5 bases). V shed 2 bases and J shed 0 bases, with 14 bases lying between them. CDR3 length equals 16 residues. The CDR3: CASSLIPSGASYEQYF. Incomplete CDR3 DNA: TGTGCCAGCAGTTTAATCCCGAGTGGGGCCTCCTACGAG.

This clone was detected ten times or more. The read falls 3 residues short of the CDR3 end, and the missing part is taken from the germline J gene. This sequence joins TRBV20-1 and TRBJ2-3, with 8 positions matching TRBD1. Germline V gives CDR1 DFQATT, CDR2 SNEGSKA (reference sequence). This CDR3 region has 14 residues. V shed 6 bases, J shed 2 bases, and the junction held 7 bases outside the gene matches. The part of the CDR3 DNA that was read is TGCAGTGCGAGACAGGGGAGTCACACAGATACG. It yields the protein CSARQGSHTDT. The CDR3, in full, reads CSARQGSHTDTQYF.

This clone was counted at least ten times. The CDR3 end falls 3 residues outside the read, so it is completed with the germline J gene. J is TRBJ1-4 and V is TRBV29-1, with D perhaps matching TRBD1 (6 bases). Looked up from germline, CDR1 is SQVTM and CDR2 is ANQGSEA. V was trimmed by 6 bases and J by 3 bases, leaving 14 bases between them. The CDR3 is 14 residues long. CDR3 sequence: CSVGQLGANEKLFF. Partial CDR3 DNA: TGCAGCGTCGGACAGTTAGGCGCTAATGAAAAA.

The sample holds a few counts of this clone. With the read ending 3 residues before the CDR3 end, the germline J gene is used to fill in that end. The rearrangement uses TRBV2 and TRBJ2-7; 9 bases are a match to TRBD2. CDR3 size: 18 residues. J gave up 2 bases and V 11 bases, and 22 bases lay outside the gene matches. Germline V gene sequence: CDR1 SNHLY, CDR2 FYNNEI. CDR3 loop: CASKERWLLAGRTYEQYF. The CDR3 bases that were read are TGTGCCTCCAAGGAGAGGTGGTTACTAGCGGGCCGAACCTACGAG.

There are many counts of this clone. The read ends 3 residues before the CDR3 terminus; that terminus is restored from the germline J gene. The chain uses TRBV7-9 and TRBJ1-1; 7 bases are a match to TRBD1. This CDR3 is 14 amino acids long. V trimming: 5 bases; J trimming: 1 base; junction bases outside the gene matches: 4. CDR1 SEHNR and CDR2 FQNEAQ come from the germline V gene (reference sequence). The chain's CDR3 is CASSKTGRNTEAFF. CDR3 DNA, as far as it was read: TGTGCCAGCAGCAAGACAGGGCGGAACACTGAA. The whole variable domain, filled in from reference TRBV7-9 and TRBJ1-1, reads DTGVSQNPRHKITKRGQNVTFRCDPISEHNRLYWYRQTLGQGPEFLTYFQNEAQLEKSRLLSDRFSAERPKGSFSTLEIQRTEQGDSAMYLCASSKTGRNTEAFFGQGTRLTVV.